A single sample is the source of the 10 T cell receptor beta chains below, sequenced in a study of early T cells in non-severe SARS-CoV-2 infection. Using its own MiXCR run on the 5' RACE reads, TCRdb lists one record per CDR3 protein. Of 80,000 to 100,000 distinct CDR3 sequences listed, over 9% are singletons. The sequencing input was whole blood. These receptors were collected from an adult who was a healthcare worker with PCR-confirmed SARS-CoV-2 infection or an uninfected control (not recorded which).

This clonotype was seen more than once but under ten times. J is TRBJ2-5 and V is TRBV11-2, with 8 bases identical to TRBD1. V shed 5 bases, J shed 7 bases, and the junction held 12 bases outside the gene matches. CDR3 size: 15 residues. Germline V gene sequence: CDR1 SGHAT, CDR2 FQNNGV. The CDR3 loop is CASSQDSTGVATQYF. CDR3 coding DNA: TGTGCCAGCAGCCAAGATTCGACAGGGGTGGCGACCCAGTACTTC. The whole variable domain, filled in from reference TRBV11-2 and TRBJ2-5, reads EAGVAQSPRYKIIEKRQSVAFWCNPISGHATLYWYQQILGQGPKLLIQFQNNGVVDDSQLPKDRFSAERLKGVDSTLKIQPAKLEDSAVYLCASSQDSTGVATQYFGPGTRLLVL.

This clonotype showed up just a few times. The chain recombines TRBV11-3 with TRBJ2-1; 7 nucleotides agree with TRBD2. Per the germline V gene, CDR1 is SGHNT and CDR2 is YENEEA. The CDR3 runs to 15 residues. The V gene end was trimmed by 1 base and the J gene end by 2 bases; junction bases not matched to a gene: 2. CDR3 in amino acids: CASSLGLAAYNEQFF. CDR3 nucleotides: TGTGCCAGCAGCTTAGGTCTAGCGGCCTACAATGAGCAGTTCTTC.

This clonotype was counted ten times or more. The chain has TRBV7-2 and TRBJ2-1; D is undetermined. CDR3 size: 13 residues. The ends were cut back, 5 bases at V and 8 bases at J, with 13 bases in the middle. CDR1 SGHTA and CDR2 FQGNSA come from the germline V gene. Written as DNA, the CDR3 is TGTGCCAGCAGCCCCGACGGCCGGGATGAGCAGTTCTTC. Translating gives CASSPDGRDEQFF. Full variable domain (rest looked up from reference TRBV7-2 and TRBJ2-1): GAGVSQSPSNKVTEKGKDVELRCDPISGHTALYWYRQSLGQGLEFLIYFQGNSAPDKSGLPSDRFSAERTGGSVSTLTIQRTQQEDSAVYLCASSPDGRDEQFFGPGTRLTVL.

The chain carries TRBV7-9 and TRBJ1-2; no clear D. Germline CDR1 and CDR2: SEHNR and FQNEAQ (reference sequence). The CDR3 is 12 residues long. Trimming stripped 4 bases from V and 5 bases from J, with 8 bases between. CDR3 coding DNA: TGTGCCAGCAGCTCGTCGGATTATGGCTACACCTTC. The encoded protein is CASSSSDYGYTF.

The rearrangement joins TRBV20-1 to TRBJ1-1; 11 bases fit TRBD1. V shed 5 bases, J shed 4 bases, and the junction held 0 bases outside the gene matches. The CDR3 spans 12 residues. CDR1 and CDR2 (germline): DFQATT, SNEGSKA (reference sequence). CDR3 amino acids: CSAGQGATEAFF. The CDR3 DNA sequence: TGCAGTGCTGGACAGGGGGCCACTGAAGCTTTCTTT.

This chain uses TRBV15 with TRBJ2-5; 9 bases map to TRBD2. Unmatched junction bases numbered 7, after V lost 0 bases and J lost 5 bases. The length of the CDR3 is 16 residues. CDR1 is LNHNV, CDR2 YYDKDF, per germline (reference sequence). Here the CDR3 reads CATSRDSPREGETQYF. CDR3 nucleotide sequence: TGTGCCACCAGCAGAGACTCTCCGCGGGAGGGGGAGACCCAGTACTTC.

This clonotype occurred many times. This CDR3 is CSVEDRGAGADTQYF. The CDR3 DNA sequence: TGCAGCGTTGAAGATCGGGGTGCGGGAGCAGATACGCAGTATTTT. V gene TRBV29-1 combines with J gene TRBJ2-3; 7 nucleotides agree with TRBD2. CDR3 length: 15 residues. Germline CDR1 and CDR2: SQVTM and ANQGSEA. With 0 bases clipped from V and 4 bases from J, the junction kept 7 bases outside the gene matches.

This clonotype was seen only a few times. The genes are TRBV28 and TRBJ1-1, with D hard to call. The CDR3 runs to 14 residues. Trimming shortened V by 7 bases and J by 10 bases, and 22 bases separated the two germline ends. CDR1 and CDR2 (germline): MDHEN, SYDVKM. The DNA for the CDR3 is TGTGCCAGCACCATGGACCGGTGGGTTTCGGGAGCTTTCTTT. Protein product: CASTMDRWVSGAFF.

This clonotype was counted only a few times. The chain recombines TRBV3-1 with TRBJ2-7, with D unresolved. V was trimmed by 0 bases and J by 3 bases, leaving 12 bases between them. The germline V gene has CDR1 LGHDT and CDR2 YNNKEL (reference sequence). This CDR3 spans 15 amino acids. The CDR3 nucleotides read TGTGCCAGCAGCCAAGACCTAAAACCCTACTACGAGCAGTACTTC. Translation gives CASSQDLKPYYEQYF.

This clonotype showed up just a few times. V gene TRBV2 combines with J gene TRBJ1-3; unclear D gene. The CDR3 covers 13 residues. Trimming shortened V by 0 bases and J by 0 bases, and 0 bases separated the two germline ends. CDR1 is SNHLY, CDR2 FYNNEI, per germline. CDR3 sequence (DNA): TGTGCCAGCAGTGAAGCCTCTGGAAACACCATATATTTT. This translates into CASSEASGNTIYF.